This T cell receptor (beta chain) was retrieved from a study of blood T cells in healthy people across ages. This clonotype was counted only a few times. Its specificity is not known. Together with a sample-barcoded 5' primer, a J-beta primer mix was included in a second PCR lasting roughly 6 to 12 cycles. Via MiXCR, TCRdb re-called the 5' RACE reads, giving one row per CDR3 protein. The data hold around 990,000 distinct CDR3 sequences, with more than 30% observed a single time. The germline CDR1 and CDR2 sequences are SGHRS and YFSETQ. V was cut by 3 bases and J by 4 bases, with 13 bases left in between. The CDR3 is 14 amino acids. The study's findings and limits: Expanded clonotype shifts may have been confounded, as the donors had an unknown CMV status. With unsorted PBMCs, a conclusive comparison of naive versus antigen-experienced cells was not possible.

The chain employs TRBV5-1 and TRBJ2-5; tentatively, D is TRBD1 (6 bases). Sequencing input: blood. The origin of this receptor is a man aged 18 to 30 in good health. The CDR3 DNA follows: TGCGCCAGCAGCTCCACAGGGTCTAGAGAGACCCAGTACTTC. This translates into CASSSTGSRETQYF.